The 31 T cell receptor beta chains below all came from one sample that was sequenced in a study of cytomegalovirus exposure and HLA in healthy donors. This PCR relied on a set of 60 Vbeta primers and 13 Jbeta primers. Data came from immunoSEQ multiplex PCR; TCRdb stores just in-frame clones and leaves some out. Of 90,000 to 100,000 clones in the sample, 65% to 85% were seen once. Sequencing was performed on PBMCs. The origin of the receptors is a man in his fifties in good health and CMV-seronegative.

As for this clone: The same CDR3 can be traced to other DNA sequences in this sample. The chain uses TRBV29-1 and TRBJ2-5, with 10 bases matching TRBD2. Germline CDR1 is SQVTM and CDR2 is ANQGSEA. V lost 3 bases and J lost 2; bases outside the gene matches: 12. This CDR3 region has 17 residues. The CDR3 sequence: CSVDGLAGESNQETQYF. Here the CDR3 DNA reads TGCAGCGTTGATGGGCTAGCGGGAGAAAGCAATCAAGAGACCCAGTACTTC. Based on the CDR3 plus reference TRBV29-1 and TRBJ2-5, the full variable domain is SAVISQKPSRDICQRGTSLTIQCQVDSQVTMMFWYRQQPGQSLTLIATANQGSEATYESGFVIDKFPISRPNLTFSTLTVSNMSPEDSSIYLCSVDGLAGESNQETQYFGPGTRLLVL.

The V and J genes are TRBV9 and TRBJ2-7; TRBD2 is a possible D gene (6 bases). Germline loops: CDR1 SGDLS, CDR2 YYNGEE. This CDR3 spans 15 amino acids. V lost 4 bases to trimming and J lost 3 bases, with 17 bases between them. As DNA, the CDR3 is TGTGCCAGCAGCCCGTCGGGTAGCGGATTCTACGAGCAGTACTTC. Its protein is CASSPSGSGFYEQYF.

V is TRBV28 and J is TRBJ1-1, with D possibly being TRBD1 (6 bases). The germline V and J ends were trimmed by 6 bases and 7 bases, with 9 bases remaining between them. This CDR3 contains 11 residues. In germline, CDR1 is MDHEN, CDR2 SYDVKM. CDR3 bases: TGTGCCAGCAGGGGGGACATTGAAGCTTTCTTT. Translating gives CASRGDIEAFF.

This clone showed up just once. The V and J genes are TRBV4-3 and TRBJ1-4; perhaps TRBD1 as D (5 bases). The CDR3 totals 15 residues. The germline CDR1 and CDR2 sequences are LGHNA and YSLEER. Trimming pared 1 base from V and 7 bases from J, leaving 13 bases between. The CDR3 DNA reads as TGCGCCAGCAGCCAAGCCCACAAAACAGGTGAAAAACTGTTTTTT. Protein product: CASSQAHKTGEKLFF.

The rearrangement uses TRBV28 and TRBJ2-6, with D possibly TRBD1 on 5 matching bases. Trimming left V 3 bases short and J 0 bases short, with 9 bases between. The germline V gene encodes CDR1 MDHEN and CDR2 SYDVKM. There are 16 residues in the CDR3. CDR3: CASSLLRVSGANVLTF. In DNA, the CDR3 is TGTGCCAGCAGTTTGCTCAGGGTCTCTGGGGCCAACGTCCTGACTTTC.

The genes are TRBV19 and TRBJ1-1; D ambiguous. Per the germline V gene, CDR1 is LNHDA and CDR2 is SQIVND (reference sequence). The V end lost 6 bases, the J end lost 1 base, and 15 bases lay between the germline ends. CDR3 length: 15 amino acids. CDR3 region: CASRALGDANTEAFF. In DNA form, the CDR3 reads TGTGCCAGTAGGGCGCTGGGAGATGCGAACACTGAAGCTTTCTTT.

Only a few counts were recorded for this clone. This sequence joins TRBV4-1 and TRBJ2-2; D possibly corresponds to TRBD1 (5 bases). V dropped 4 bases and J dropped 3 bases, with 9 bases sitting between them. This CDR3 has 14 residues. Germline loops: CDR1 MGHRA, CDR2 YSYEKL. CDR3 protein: CASSLQEYTGELFF. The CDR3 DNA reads TGCGCCAGCAGCCTACAGGAATACACCGGGGAGCTGTTTTTT.

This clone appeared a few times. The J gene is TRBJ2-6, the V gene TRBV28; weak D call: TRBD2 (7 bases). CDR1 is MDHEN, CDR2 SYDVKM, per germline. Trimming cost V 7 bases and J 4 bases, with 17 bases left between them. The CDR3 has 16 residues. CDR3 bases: TGTGCCAGCACCCCTGAGGGGGGGCCGGGGGCCAACGTCCTGACTTTC. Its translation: CASTPEGGPGANVLTF. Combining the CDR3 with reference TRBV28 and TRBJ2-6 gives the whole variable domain DVKVTQSSRYLVKRTGEKVFLECVQDMDHENMFWYRQDPGLGLRLIYFSYDVKMKEKGDIPEGYSVSREKKERFSLILESASTNQTSMYLCASTPEGGPGANVLTFGAGSRLTVL.

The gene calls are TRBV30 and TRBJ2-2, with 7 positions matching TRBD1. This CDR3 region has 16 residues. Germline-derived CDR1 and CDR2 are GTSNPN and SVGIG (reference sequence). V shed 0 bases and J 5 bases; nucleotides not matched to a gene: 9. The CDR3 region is CAWSVLMAGGTGELFF. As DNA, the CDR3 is TGTGCCTGGAGTGTACTGATGGCAGGGGGTACCGGGGAGCTGTTTTTT.

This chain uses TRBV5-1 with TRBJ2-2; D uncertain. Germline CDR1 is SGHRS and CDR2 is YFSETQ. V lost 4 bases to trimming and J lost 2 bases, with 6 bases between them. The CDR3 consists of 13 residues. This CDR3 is CASSVLNTGELFF. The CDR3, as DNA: TGCGCCAGCAGCGTCCTTAACACCGGGGAGCTGTTTTTT.

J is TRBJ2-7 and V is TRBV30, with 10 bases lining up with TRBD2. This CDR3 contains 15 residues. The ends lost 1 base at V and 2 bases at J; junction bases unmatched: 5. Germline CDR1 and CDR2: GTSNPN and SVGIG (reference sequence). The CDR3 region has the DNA TGTGCCTGGAGTGAGGGGCTAGCGGGGGCCTACGAGCAGTACTTC. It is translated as CAWSEGLAGAYEQYF.

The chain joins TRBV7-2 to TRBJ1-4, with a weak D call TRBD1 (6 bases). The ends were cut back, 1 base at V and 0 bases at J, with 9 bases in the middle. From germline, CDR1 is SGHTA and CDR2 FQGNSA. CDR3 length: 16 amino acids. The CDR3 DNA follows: TGTGCCAGCAGCTTAGACAGGGTAACAACTAATGAAAAACTGTTTTTT. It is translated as CASSLDRVTTNEKLFF.

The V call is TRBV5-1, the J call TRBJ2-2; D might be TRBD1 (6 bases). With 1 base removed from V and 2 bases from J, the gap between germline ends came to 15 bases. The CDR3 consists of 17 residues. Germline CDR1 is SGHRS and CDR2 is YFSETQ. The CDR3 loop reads CASSLSGQGRNTGELFF. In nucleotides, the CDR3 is TGCGCCAGCAGCTTGTCCGGTCAGGGGCGTAACACCGGGGAGCTGTTTTTT.

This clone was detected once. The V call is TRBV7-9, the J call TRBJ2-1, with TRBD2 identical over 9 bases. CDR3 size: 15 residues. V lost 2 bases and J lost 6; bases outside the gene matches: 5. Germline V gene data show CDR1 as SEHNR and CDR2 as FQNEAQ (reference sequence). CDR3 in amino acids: CASSLIGLAFNEQFF. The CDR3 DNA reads TGTGCCAGCAGCTTAATCGGACTAGCGTTCAATGAGCAGTTCTTC.

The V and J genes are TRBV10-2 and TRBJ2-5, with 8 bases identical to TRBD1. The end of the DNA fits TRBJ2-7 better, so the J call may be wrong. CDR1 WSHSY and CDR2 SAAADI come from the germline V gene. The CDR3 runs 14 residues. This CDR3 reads CASSEMGQVGEQYF. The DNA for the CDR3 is TGCGCCAGCAGTGAGATGGGACAGGTGGGCGAGCAGTACTTC.

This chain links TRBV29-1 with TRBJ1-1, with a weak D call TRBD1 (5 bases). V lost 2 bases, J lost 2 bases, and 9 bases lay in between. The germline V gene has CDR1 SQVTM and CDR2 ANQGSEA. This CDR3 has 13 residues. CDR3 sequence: CSVERGINTEAFF. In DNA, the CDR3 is TGCAGCGTTGAACGGGGGATTAACACTGAAGCTTTCTTT.

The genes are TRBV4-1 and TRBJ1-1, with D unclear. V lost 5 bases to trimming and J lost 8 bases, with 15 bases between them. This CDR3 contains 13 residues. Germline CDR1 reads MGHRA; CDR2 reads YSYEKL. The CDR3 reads CASSLDPGLEAFF. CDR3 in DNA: TGCGCCAGCAGCTTGGATCCCGGGTTGGAAGCTTTCTTT.

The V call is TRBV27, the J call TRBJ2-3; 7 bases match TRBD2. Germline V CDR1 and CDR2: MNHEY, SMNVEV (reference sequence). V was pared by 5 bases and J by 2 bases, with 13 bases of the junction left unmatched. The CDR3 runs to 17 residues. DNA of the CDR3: TGTGCCAGCAGTCTCCTAACAGGAGCGGGAACCACAGATACGCAGTATTTT. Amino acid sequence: CASSLLTGAGTTDTQYF.

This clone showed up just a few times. The CDR3 DNA reads TGCGCCAGCAGCCAAGAAGCTCGGGAATATGAAAAACTGTTTTTT. It encodes CASSQEAREYEKLFF. The chain is built from TRBV4-1 and TRBJ1-4; D not resolved. Germline lookup yields CDR1 MGHRA and CDR2 YSYEKL. There are 15 residues in the CDR3. V shed 0 bases and J shed 6 bases, with 11 bases lying between them.

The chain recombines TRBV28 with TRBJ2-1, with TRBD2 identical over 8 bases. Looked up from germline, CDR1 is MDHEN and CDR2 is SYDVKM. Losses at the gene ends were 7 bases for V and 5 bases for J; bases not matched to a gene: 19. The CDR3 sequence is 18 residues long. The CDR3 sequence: CASNPVTSGVSLNNEQFF. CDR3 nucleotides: TGTGCCAGCAATCCCGTTACTAGCGGAGTAAGCCTAAACAATGAGCAGTTCTTC. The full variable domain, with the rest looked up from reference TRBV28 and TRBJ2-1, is DVKVTQSSRYLVKRTGEKVFLECVQDMDHENMFWYRQDPGLGLRLIYFSYDVKMKEKGDIPEGYSVSREKKERFSLILESASTNQTSMYLCASNPVTSGVSLNNEQFFGPGTRLTVL.

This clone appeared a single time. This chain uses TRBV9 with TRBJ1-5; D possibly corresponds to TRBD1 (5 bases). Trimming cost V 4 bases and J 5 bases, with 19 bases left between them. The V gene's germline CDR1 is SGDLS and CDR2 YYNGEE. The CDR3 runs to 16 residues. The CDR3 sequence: CASSPGNSWVDQPQHF. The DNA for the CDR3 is TGTGCCAGCAGCCCAGGGAACAGCTGGGTCGATCAGCCCCAGCATTTT.

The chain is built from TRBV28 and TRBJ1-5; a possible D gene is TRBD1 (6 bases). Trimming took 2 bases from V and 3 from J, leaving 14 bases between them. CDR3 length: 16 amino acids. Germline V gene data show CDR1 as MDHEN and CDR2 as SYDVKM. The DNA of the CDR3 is TGTGCCAGCAGTTTAGAGGGGGACACAACCAATCAGCCCCAGCATTTT. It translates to CASSLEGDTTNQPQHF.

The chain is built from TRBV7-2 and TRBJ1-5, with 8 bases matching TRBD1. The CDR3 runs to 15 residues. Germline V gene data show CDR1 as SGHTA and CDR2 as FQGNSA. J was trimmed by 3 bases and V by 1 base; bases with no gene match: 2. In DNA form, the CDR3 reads TGTGCCAGCAGCTTAGGGACAGGGTCCAATCAGCCCCAGCATTTT. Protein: CASSLGTGSNQPQHF.

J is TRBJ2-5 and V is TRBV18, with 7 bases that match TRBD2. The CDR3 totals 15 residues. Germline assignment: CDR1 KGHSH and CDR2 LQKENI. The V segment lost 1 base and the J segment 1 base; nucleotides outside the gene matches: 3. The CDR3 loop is CASSPQTSSQETQYF. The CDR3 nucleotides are TGTGCCAGCTCACCACAGACTAGCAGCCAAGAGACCCAGTACTTC.

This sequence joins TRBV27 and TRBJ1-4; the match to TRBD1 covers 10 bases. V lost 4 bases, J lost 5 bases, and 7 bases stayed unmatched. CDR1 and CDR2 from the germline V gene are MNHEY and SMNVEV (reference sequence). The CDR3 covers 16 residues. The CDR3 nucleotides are TGTGCCAGCAGTTACTTACGGACAGGGGGAAATGAAAAACTGTTTTTT. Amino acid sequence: CASSYLRTGGNEKLFF.

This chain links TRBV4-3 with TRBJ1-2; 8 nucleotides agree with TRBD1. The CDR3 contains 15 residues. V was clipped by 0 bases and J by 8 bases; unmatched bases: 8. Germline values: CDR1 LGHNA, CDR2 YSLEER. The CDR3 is CASSQDVRTGRGYTF. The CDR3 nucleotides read TGCGCCAGCAGCCAAGATGTCAGGACAGGGAGGGGCTACACCTTC.

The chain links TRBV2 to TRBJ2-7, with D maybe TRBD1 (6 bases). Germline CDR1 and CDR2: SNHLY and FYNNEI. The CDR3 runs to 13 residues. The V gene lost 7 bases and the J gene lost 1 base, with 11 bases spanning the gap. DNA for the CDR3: TGTGCCAGCACTCCGGACAGATCCTACGAGCAGTACTTC. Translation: CASTPDRSYEQYF.

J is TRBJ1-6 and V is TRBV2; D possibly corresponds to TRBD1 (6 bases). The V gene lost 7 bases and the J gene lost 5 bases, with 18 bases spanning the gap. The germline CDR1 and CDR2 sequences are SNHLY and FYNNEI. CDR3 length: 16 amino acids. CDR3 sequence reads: CASIPQPGVHNSPLHF. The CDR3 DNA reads TGTGCCAGCATCCCCCAACCAGGGGTCCATAATTCACCCCTCCACTTT.

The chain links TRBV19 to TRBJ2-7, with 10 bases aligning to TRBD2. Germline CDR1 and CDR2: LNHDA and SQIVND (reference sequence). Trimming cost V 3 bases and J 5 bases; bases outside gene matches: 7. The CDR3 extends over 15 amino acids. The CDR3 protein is CASSIGTSGANEQYF. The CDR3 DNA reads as TGTGCCAGTAGTATTGGTACTAGCGGGGCCAACGAGCAGTACTTC.

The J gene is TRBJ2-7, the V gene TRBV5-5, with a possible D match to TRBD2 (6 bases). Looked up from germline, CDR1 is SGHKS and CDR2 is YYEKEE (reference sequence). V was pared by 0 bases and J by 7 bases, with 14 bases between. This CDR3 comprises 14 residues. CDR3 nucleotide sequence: TGTGCCAGCAGCTTGGGGGACTTCGTAGGAGAGCAGTACTTC. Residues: CASSLGDFVGEQYF. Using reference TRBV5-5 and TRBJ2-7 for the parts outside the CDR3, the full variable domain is DAGVTQSPTHLIKTRGQQVTLRCSPISGHKSVSWYQQVLGQGPQFIFQYYEKEERGRGNFPDRFSARQFPNYSSELNVNALLLGDSALYLCASSLGDFVGEQYFGPGTRLTVT.

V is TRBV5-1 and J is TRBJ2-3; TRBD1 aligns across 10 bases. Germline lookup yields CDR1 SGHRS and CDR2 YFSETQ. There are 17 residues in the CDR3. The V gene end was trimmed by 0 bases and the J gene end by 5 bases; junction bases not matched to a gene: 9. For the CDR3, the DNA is TGCGCCAGCAGCTTGGATGGGGGACAGGGGTTGGGAGATACGCAGTATTTT. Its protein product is CASSLDGGQGLGDTQYF.